The rows below give T cell receptor beta chains drawn from one sample of a study of Graves' ophthalmopathy and Graves' hyperthyroidism. TCRdb passed the multiplex PCR reads through MiXCR, listing each CDR3 protein once. Found here are around 1.1 million distinct CDR3 sequences, about 35% of them singletons; the top ten hold roughly 11%. Sample: peripheral blood or thyroid tissue (not recorded which). The source of these receptors is an adult man with Graves' hyperthyroidism. CDR3s include the opening cysteine and the closing phenylalanine or tryptophan.

v_call cdr3_aa
TRBV4-3 CASSQERAGLPYGYTF
TRBV15 CATSRDPGLYETQYF
TRBV7-9 CASSPAQENNYGYTF
TRBV9 CASSRDGGNTIYF
TRBV5-8 CASSLSRDRLDQPQHF
TRBV28 CASSLSSHYEQYF
TRBV19 CASSIGALLANSPLHF
TRBV14 CASSQAAGVRSYSPLHF
TRBV7-6 CASSRGDRGKLFF
TRBV7-9 CASSLTFGYTF
TRBV25-1 CASSLGPSEYNEQFF
TRBV9 CASSMGLSYEQYF
TRBV24-1 CATSTSPQETQYF
TRBV19 CASSIAPPGDRPYEQYF
TRBV20-1 CSAEPGRTYNSPLHF